One sample yielded the 31 T cell receptor beta chains listed below, sequenced in a study of T-cell reconstitution after alpha-beta-depleted transplantation in children. A TCRbeta library incorporating unique molecular identifiers was prepared. TCRdb re-derived calls from the PCR reads in MiXCR, one entry per CDR3 protein. Among about 640,000 distinct CDR3 sequences listed, around 16% were seen once. The material sequenced was PBMCs from the stem cell graft donor, taken from the stem cell graft. The receptors here all came from a human donor who donated a stem cell graft to a child with acute myeloid leukemia.

At least ten counts were recorded for this clonotype. The rearrangement joins TRBV20-1 to TRBJ2-7, with 7 positions matching TRBD2. After removal of 5 bases from V and 3 bases from J, the junction contained 10 bases not matched to a gene. The CDR3 sequence is 14 residues long. Germline V lookup: CDR1 DFQATT, CDR2 SNEGSKA (reference sequence). As DNA, the CDR3 is TGCAGTGCTGTCACTCCCCGCGGGGGCTACGAGCAGTACTTC. It specifies CSAVTPRGGYEQYF.

V and J are TRBV4-1 and TRBJ2-2; 7 bases are a match to TRBD1. Trimming removed 0 bases from V and 5 bases from J; junction bases left unmatched: 12. The CDR3 consists of 18 residues. Germline CDR1 reads MGHRA; CDR2 reads YSYEKL. The CDR3 coding sequence is TGCGCCAGCAGCCAAGAAGTCTCCGGGACAGCATATACCGGGGAGCTGTTTTTT. This codes for CASSQEVSGTAYTGELFF.

The table lists this clonotype with a few counts. The chain joins TRBV12-3 or TRBV12-4 to TRBJ1-1, with 10 bases lining up with TRBD1. The CDR3 covers 16 residues. Trimming at V came to 3 bases and at J to 7 bases, leaving 11 bases not matched to a gene. The CDR3 DNA follows: TGTGCCAGCAGTTTTGCCCCGACAGGGGGCGAAGATGAAGCTTTCTTT. Translated, it gives CASSFAPTGGEDEAFF.

Notes on this clonotype: At one boundary the junction diverges from the germline segment, which might be a read error. The rearrangement joins TRBV11-1 to TRBJ2-7, with a tentative D call TRBD1 (5 bases). The CDR3 extends over 15 amino acids. CDR1 SGHAT and CDR2 FQDESV come from the germline V gene (reference sequence). The CDR3 sequence is CASSLGVGRTYEQNF. The CDR3 nucleotides are TGTGCCAGCAGCTTAGGCGTGGGGCGGACCTACGAGCAGAACTTC.

This sequence joins TRBV4-2 and TRBJ2-1; 10 positions match TRBD2. Unmatched junction bases numbered 6, after V lost 0 bases and J lost 10 bases. Germline CDR1 is LGHNA and CDR2 is YNFKEQ. The CDR3 is made up of 15 amino acids. For the CDR3, the DNA is TGTGCCAGCAGCCAAGAAGGAGCGGGGGGGATGGAGCAGTTCTTC. This codes for CASSQEGAGGMEQFF.

In this sample, this clonotype turned up many times. V is TRBV20-1 and J is TRBJ1-1; the D gene is possibly TRBD1 (5 bases). CDR3 size: 13 residues. The germline V gene has CDR1 DFQATT and CDR2 SNEGSKA (reference sequence). V shed 3 bases and J shed 11 bases, with 19 bases lying between them. CDR3 sequence (DNA): TGCAGTGCTAGCCCCTTTCGAGCGGGGGGGGCTTTCTTT. Protein product: CSASPFRAGGAFF.

This clonotype was found many times. V gene TRBV20-1 combines with J gene TRBJ2-1; no reliable D call. Germline V gives CDR1 DFQATT, CDR2 SNEGSKA (reference sequence). Trimming took off 1 base at V and 2 bases at J, with 9 bases between the two ends. This CDR3 spans 14 amino acids. CDR3 sequence: CSARGRDTYNEQFF. CDR3 nucleotides: TGCAGTGCTAGAGGACGAGACACCTACAATGAGCAGTTCTTC.

This clonotype was seen many times. The chain is built from TRBV12-3 or TRBV12-4 and TRBJ2-7, with a weak D call TRBD2 (5 bases). CDR3 length: 12 residues. Trimming took 3 bases from V and 3 from J, leaving 6 bases between them. DNA of the CDR3: TGTGCCAGCAGTTTGACTATCTACGAGCAGTACGTC. It specifies CASSLTIYEQYV.

V usage is TRBV4-1 and J usage is TRBJ2-5; a weak D match, TRBD2 (5 bases). Per germline, CDR1 MGHRA and CDR2 YSYEKL. Trimming cost V 0 bases and J 1 base, with 12 bases left between them. The CDR3 length is 16 residues. The DNA for the CDR3 is TGCGCCAGCAGCCAAGAGGTCGGGGTCTTCCAAGAGACCCAGTACTTC. Translated, it gives CASSQEVGVFQETQYF.

J is TRBJ2-6 and V is TRBV18, with TRBD2 matching 7 bases. Looked up from germline, CDR1 is KGHSH and CDR2 is LQKENI. Trimming took 0 bases from V and 0 from J; bases not matched to a gene: 5. The CDR3 runs to 18 residues. For the CDR3, the DNA is TGTGCCAGCTCACCACCCGGAGCGGGGTCCTCTGGGGCCAACGTCCTGACTTTC. This codes for CASSPPGAGSSGANVLTF.

At least ten counts were recorded for this clonotype. The rearrangement links TRBV20-1 to TRBJ2-7, with D perhaps matching TRBD1 or TRBD2 (6 bases each). The CDR3 spans 13 residues. CDR1 and CDR2 from the germline V gene are DFQATT and SNEGSKA (reference sequence). Between the trimmed V and J ends, which lost 3 bases and 3 bases, there was a span of 12 bases. CDR3 DNA sequence: TGCAGTGCTAGTGAACAGGGACTCTACGAGCAGTACTTC. Protein product: CSASEQGLYEQYF.

This clonotype was detected only a few times. The chain employs TRBV5-1 and TRBJ1-2; D gene uncertain. The CDR3 consists of 12 residues. CDR1 SGHRS and CDR2 YFSETQ come from the germline V gene. The germline V and J ends were trimmed by 4 bases and 3 bases, with 7 bases remaining between them. Written as DNA, the CDR3 is TGCGCCAGCAGCGCTCGGGACTATGGCTACACCTTC. Protein sequence: CASSARDYGYTF.

There are a few counts of this clonotype. V is TRBV15 and J is TRBJ2-7; D is possibly TRBD1 (5 bases). V was cut by 0 bases and J by 4 bases, with 28 bases left in between. Per germline, CDR1 LNHNV and CDR2 YYDKDF (reference sequence). The CDR3 consists of 20 residues. CDR3 nucleotide sequence: TGTGCCACCAGCAGAGATCCCATAGTTCGAGACAGAGGAGACCCGTACGAGCAGTACGTC. It yields the protein CATSRDPIVRDRGDPYEQYV.

This clonotype has more than one count but fewer than ten. A single base separates this from a much larger clone, so it may be a read error. The rearrangement uses TRBV11-2 and TRBJ1-1; D gene uncertain. CDR3 length: 12 residues. Trimming stripped 4 bases from V and 4 bases from J, with 7 bases between. Germline V CDR1 and CDR2: SGHAT, FQNNGV. CDR3 DNA sequence: TGTGCCAGCAGCTGGCGGGGCACTGAAGCTTTCTTT. It yields the protein CASSWRGTEAFF.

This clonotype has ten or more counts. The J gene is TRBJ2-1, the V gene TRBV20-1; no clear D. With 3 bases removed from V and 0 bases from J, the gap between germline ends came to 15 bases. The CDR3 spans 16 residues. CDR1 and CDR2 (germline): DFQATT, SNEGSKA (reference sequence). The CDR3 nucleotides are TGCAGTGCTAGGCTTACTGGGCCCCGCTCCTACAATGAGCAGTTCTTC. It encodes CSARLTGPRSYNEQFF.

This clonotype turned up a few times. This rearrangement joins TRBV7-2 to TRBJ1-2; D may be TRBD1 (5 bases). The germline gives CDR1 SGHTA, CDR2 FQGNSA. V lost 5 bases to trimming and J lost 3 bases, with 19 bases between them. The length of the CDR3 is 16 residues. In DNA, the CDR3 is TGTGCCAGCAGCCAAACAATCACCGTGGGGGACTATGGCTACACCTTC. Protein product: CASSQTITVGDYGYTF.

This clonotype appeared many times. The CDR3 loop is CSASPGGYTF. The CDR3 DNA sequence: TGCAGTGCTAGCCCAGGAGGCTACACCTTC. V and J are TRBV20-1 and TRBJ1-2, with D uncertain. The germline gives CDR1 DFQATT, CDR2 SNEGSKA (reference sequence). Trimming took 3 bases from V and 8 from J, leaving 7 bases between them. The CDR3 is 10 amino acids.

This clonotype turned up a few times. V gene TRBV5-1 combines with J gene TRBJ2-3; no reliable D call. Germline V gene sequence: CDR1 SGHRS, CDR2 YFSETQ. V lost 0 bases and J 2 bases, leaving 10 bases between the germline ends. The CDR3 is 15 amino acids. The CDR3 coding sequence is TGCGCCAGCAGCTTGGACGGACCATACACAGATACGCAGTATTTT. This sequence encodes CASSLDGPYTDTQYF.

This chain connects TRBV11-2 to TRBJ2-6; 7 bases are shared with TRBD1. J lost 4 bases, V lost 6 bases, and 6 bases had no gene match. CDR3 length: 15 amino acids. Germline V gives CDR1 SGHAT, CDR2 FQNNGV. The CDR3 sequence is CASSHTGEGANVLTF. In DNA, the CDR3 is TGTGCCAGCAGTCACACAGGGGAAGGGGCCAACGTCCTGACTTTC.

Ten or more counts support this clonotype. The chain is built from TRBV29-1 and TRBJ2-1; maybe TRBD2 (7 bases). CDR1 and CDR2 (germline): SQVTM, ANQGSEA. Deletions cut 3 bases from V and 3 bases from J, with 12 bases between. The CDR3 runs 14 residues. The CDR3 loop is CSVERGGGYNEQFF. The CDR3 region has the DNA TGCAGCGTTGAGAGGGGGGGGGGCTACAATGAGCAGTTCTTC.

A single count supports this clonotype. This sequence joins TRBV28 and TRBJ2-5; 11 nucleotides align to TRBD2. V lost 2 bases to trimming and J lost 5 bases; unmatched junction nucleotides: 10. Germline V lookup: CDR1 MDHEN, CDR2 SYDVKM. The CDR3 is 17 amino acids. The CDR3 DNA is TGTGCCAGCAGTTTACCCCGTTCTAGCGGGGGGATTGAGACCCAGTACTTC. Its protein is CASSLPRSSGGIETQYF.

This clonotype appeared a few times. The V call is TRBV12-3 or TRBV12-4, the J call TRBJ2-7; D possibly corresponds to TRBD2 (6 bases). CDR3 length: 13 amino acids. The germline V and J ends were trimmed by 6 bases and 0 bases, with 9 bases remaining between them. This CDR3 is CASRLTSSYEQYF. CDR3 DNA: TGTGCCAGCAGACTGACTAGCTCCTACGAGCAGTACTTC.

This clonotype was counted many times. The V gene is TRBV5-1, the J gene TRBJ2-6; 8 bases fit TRBD1. Trimming cost V 5 bases and J 4 bases; bases outside gene matches: 8. The CDR3 is 16 residues long. Per germline, CDR1 SGHRS and CDR2 YFSETQ. The CDR3 nucleotides are TGCGCCAGCAGTCGGGACAGGCCGACCGGGGCCAACGTCCTGACTTTC. Translated: CASSRDRPTGANVLTF.

This clonotype was seen many times. The chain couples TRBV6-1 to TRBJ2-7, with D perhaps TRBD1 (6 bases). Germline V gives CDR1 MNHNS, CDR2 SASEGT. Trimming left V 4 bases short and J 2 bases short, with 18 bases between. The CDR3 runs 16 residues. CDR3 sequence: CASSGVLDRDTYEQYV. DNA for the CDR3: TGTGCCAGCAGTGGAGTTCTGGACAGAGATACCTACGAGCAGTACGTC.

This clonotype was seen ten or more times. This chain links TRBV12-3 or TRBV12-4 with TRBJ2-1; D is unresolved. V lost 2 bases, J lost 8 bases, and 10 bases lay in between. CDR3 length equals 13 residues. For the CDR3, the DNA is TGTGCCAGCAGTTTATTCGGTGTCGATGAGCAGTTCTTC. Translated: CASSLFGVDEQFF.

There are many counts of this clonotype. The rearrangement uses TRBV27 and TRBJ2-2; possible D gene TRBD2, 5 bases. This CDR3 is 15 amino acids long. V was pared by 3 bases and J by 5 bases, with 13 bases between. In germline, CDR1 is MNHEY, CDR2 SMNVEV (reference sequence). CDR3 nucleotides: TGTGCCAGCAGTTTTTGGACCCGAGGGACCGGGGAGCTGTTTTTT. Protein sequence: CASSFWTRGTGELFF.

The chain has TRBV27 and TRBJ2-2; D is ambiguous. The germline gives CDR1 MNHEY, CDR2 SMNVEV (reference sequence). The V gene lost 5 bases and the J gene lost 0 bases, with 7 bases spanning the gap. The CDR3 has 14 amino acids. CDR3 sequence (DNA): TGTGCCAGCAGTAGACTGCCGAACACCGGGGAGCTGTTTTTT. Translating gives CASSRLPNTGELFF.

This clonotype was seen ten or more times. The chain links TRBV12-3 or TRBV12-4 to TRBJ1-5; D gene ambiguous. The CDR3 runs to 16 residues. V lost 6 bases to trimming and J lost 2 bases, with 17 bases between them. The CDR3 DNA is TGTGCCAGCAGATTCGGCGGACCTCATGGCAATCAGCCCCAGCATTTT. It translates to CASRFGGPHGNQPQHF.

The chain links TRBV7-8 to TRBJ2-1, with 7 bases lining up with TRBD2. Losses at the gene ends were 5 bases for V and 9 bases for J; bases not matched to a gene: 13. Germline CDR1 and CDR2: SGHVS and FQNEAQ. The CDR3 is 15 amino acids. The CDR3 DNA reads TGTGCCAGCAGCCCCCCCCAGCGGGGAGAGAGTGAGCAGTTCTTC. Translation gives CASSPPQRGESEQFF.

This clonotype showed up just a few times. The chain combines TRBV6-2 or TRBV6-3 with TRBJ1-4; 7 bases align to TRBD1. V shed 6 bases, J shed 10 bases, and the junction held 20 bases outside the gene matches. This CDR3 region has 17 residues. The germline V gene has CDR1 MNHEY and CDR2 SVGEGT. CDR3 sequence: CASRIGGQVAYRGKLFF. The CDR3 DNA is TGTGCCAGCAGAATCGGTGGACAGGTCGCCTATCGAGGAAAACTGTTTTTT.

A note on this clonotype: Possible read error: a much larger clone is one base away. The CDR3 sequence is CSARDHLKDNEQFF. The CDR3 DNA reads as TGCAGTGCTAGAGACCACTTGAAAGACAATGAGCAGTTCTTC. This chain links TRBV20-1 with TRBJ2-1; D unclear. The CDR3 covers 14 residues. CDR1 is DFQATT and CDR2 is SNEGSKA in the germline V gene (reference sequence). V shed 0 bases and J shed 5 bases, with 11 bases lying between them.